This T cell receptor (beta chain) was recovered during a study of T cell repertoires in cytomegalovirus infection. Study-level findings and limits: There were HLA-C-restricted CMV-specific TCR beta clonotypes dominating the ex vivo response.

A remark on this clonotype: The antigen remains unidentified. Sequence at one end of the junction differs from germline and may be a read error.

The CDR3 contains 12 residues. Germline CDR1 MDHEN, CDR2 SYDVKM. Via MiXCR, TCRdb re-called the reads, giving one row per CDR3 protein. The table includes roughly 920,000 distinct CDR3 sequences, about a third detected once. This receptor was taken from a human donor in good health (CMV status not recorded). Some clones in this sample may be carry-over from other donors' samples. Sample: cultured CD8+ T cells from PBMCs, taken from culture after CMV antigen stimulation. The chain has TRBV28 and TRBJ2-2; unclear D gene. The CDR3, as DNA: TGTGCCAACAGTCAACAGACCGGGGAGCTGTTTTTT. It is translated as CANSQQTGELFF.